This T cell receptor beta chain was sequenced in a study of blood T cell repertoires in COVID-19. About the research overall: From the United States, Italy and Spain came samples of acute and convalescent COVID-19. PBMCs, B-cell-depleted T cells, or T cells were the source of the cDNA or gDNA that made up the material.

The method was immunoSEQ multiplex PCR; TCRdb's version includes in-frame clones alone and lacks a portion of them. The sample includes approximately 300,000 clones, roughly nine tenths seen only once; the top ten take roughly 2.6%. V shed 7 bases and J shed 8 bases, with 23 bases lying between them. Per germline, CDR1 MNHEY and CDR2 SVGAGI. The CDR3 consists of 15 residues. Participants spanned ages about 18 to 90 years and resided in 20 to 25 US areas. Participants reported their clinical history, and cohort assignment relied on those reports. Sequenced: PBMCs or T cells enriched from blood (not recorded which). The V call is TRBV6-5, the J call TRBJ1-2, with a weak D call TRBD1 (6 bases). The clonotype was recovered from a woman aged 18-30 years who had recovered from COVID-19. CDR3 sequence: CASTLNREGWDGYTF. CDR3 DNA sequence: TGTGCCAGCACTTTGAACAGGGAGGGCTGGGACGGCTACACCTTC.